What follows describes a single T cell receptor beta chain. The CDR3 has 15 amino acids. Germline V gene sequence: CDR1 SEHNR, CDR2 FQNEAQ (reference sequence). Germline trimming cut 1 base from V and 6 bases from J; bases unmatched to any gene: 7. Each participant's cohort was designated according to participant-reported clinical history. The source of the sample is a study of blood T cell repertoires in COVID-19. Clones were read by immunoSEQ multiplex PCR, and TCRdb kept only the in-frame ones, dropping some. The repertoire holds about 140,000 clones, with approximately 85% as singletons. Sequencing was carried out using PBMCs or T cells enriched from blood (not recorded which). This rearrangement joins TRBV7-9 to TRBJ1-1; 8 bases match TRBD1. This clonotype was sampled from a woman aged 45-65 years with acute COVID-19. CDR3 amino acids: CASSLGGQAHAEAFF. Written as DNA, the CDR3 is TGTGCCAGCAGCTTAGGGGGACAGGCCCACGCTGAAGCTTTCTTT.